This TCR beta chain was recovered during a study of shared clonotypes between healthy human individuals. Study background: Used for every donor were three CD4 naive, three CD4 memory, two CD8 naive and one CD8 memory plate.

CD45RO-negative cells were positively selected for CCR7, leaving out terminally differentiated effector memory CD45RA+ cells. The donors were all Caucasian adults (living in Nashville, Tennessee). Concerning this clone: What it recognizes is unknown.

Study conclusions and caveats: A limitation of the genetic and exposure-history diversity represented arose from few donors.

Using about 190 ng DNA, 30,000 to 35,000 T cell genomes, the sorted-subset replicate PCRs were run. Only in-frame clones appear in the TCRdb table, and some are missing; sequencing was by immunoSEQ multiplex PCR. The sample carries nearly 600,000 clones, about 95% recorded once. This receptor was taken from a woman in her thirties in good health. Sequences were obtained from naive CD8+ T cells sorted from blood.

The DNA for the CDR3 is TGTGCCAGCAGTTTATCTTCCCTTGATGATACGCAGTATTTT. It is translated as CASSLSSLDDTQYF. The rearrangement links TRBV28 to TRBJ2-3; D is unclear. In germline, CDR1 is MDHEN, CDR2 SYDVKM. CDR3 length: 14 residues. Trimming took 1 base from V and 6 from J, leaving 11 bases between them.